Presented here are 7 T cell receptor beta chains from one specimen sequenced in a study of TIL therapy for anti-PD-1-resistant metastatic lung cancer. This was the immunoSEQ v3 assay. Method: immunoSEQ multiplex PCR; TCRdb's copy keeps in-frame clones and lacks some. The repertoire includes 25,000 to 40,000 clones, just under 75% of them detected once, and approximately 2.7% sits in the top ten. Time point in this sample: pre-treatment sample, taken before nivolumab and TIL therapy. Sequencing used blood, obtained at baseline. These receptors all come from a woman between 25 and 80 years old with non-small cell lung cancer.

This clone was seen just once. The chain joins TRBV7-2 to TRBJ2-3; D tentatively fits TRBD1 or TRBD2 (5 bases each). In germline, CDR1 is SGHTA, CDR2 FQGNSA. Trimming stripped 3 bases from V and 2 bases from J, with 12 bases between. The CDR3 has 15 residues. The CDR3 coding sequence is TGTGCCAGCAGCTTTCAGGCCGGGACCACAGATACGCAGTATTTT. Protein sequence: CASSFQAGTTDTQYF.

V gene TRBV7-6 combines with J gene TRBJ2-5, with a weak D call TRBD2 (5 bases). V was clipped by 5 bases and J by 2 bases, with 12 bases between them. The germline V gene has CDR1 SGHVS and CDR2 FNYEAQ. The CDR3 runs 14 residues. The CDR3 DNA reads as TGTGCCAGCAGCCAAAGCGGCGAGCAAGAGACCCAGTACTTC. Protein sequence: CASSQSGEQETQYF.

The sample holds a few counts of this clone. This chain joins TRBV7-8 and TRBJ1-5; a possible D gene is TRBD1 (5 bases). V lost 6 bases and J lost 2, with 14 bases in between. Germline assignment: CDR1 SGHVS and CDR2 FQNEAQ. The CDR3 has 15 amino acids. The CDR3 reads CASSSQGIGNQPQHF. The CDR3 region has the DNA TGTGCCAGCAGTTCTCAGGGAATAGGCAATCAGCCCCAGCATTTT.

This chain links TRBV6-6 with TRBJ1-2, with D tentatively TRBD1 (6 bases). The CDR3 is 15 amino acids. V was cut by 2 bases and J by 0 bases, with 10 bases left in between. Per the germline V gene, CDR1 is MNHNY and CDR2 is SVGAGI (reference sequence). CDR3 amino acids: CASSYQTGTNYGYTF. CDR3 nucleotide sequence: TGTGCCAGCAGTTACCAGACAGGAACTAACTATGGCTACACCTTC.

The V gene is TRBV9, the J gene TRBJ2-7; 7 bases map to TRBD2. J gave up 4 bases and V 4 bases, and 2 bases lay outside the gene matches. The CDR3 has 12 amino acids. The germline V gene has CDR1 SGDLS and CDR2 YYNGEE. The DNA of the CDR3 is TGTGCCAGCAGCCGGGGAGGGTACGAGCAGTACTTC. Translation gives CASSRGGYEQYF.

The chain recombines TRBV19 with TRBJ1-1; D ambiguous. CDR1 is LNHDA, CDR2 SQIVND, per germline (reference sequence). Trimming removed 0 bases at V and 2 bases at J, with 10 bases between. The CDR3 has 15 amino acids. In nucleotides, the CDR3 is TGTGCCAGTAGTATAGAACCCTACGGAAACACTGAAGCTTTCTTT. This gives the protein CASSIEPYGNTEAFF.

The V and J genes are TRBV19 and TRBJ1-2; 12 bases agree with TRBD1. Germline assignment: CDR1 LNHDA and CDR2 SQIVND (reference sequence). This CDR3 has 14 residues. V lost 6 bases to trimming and J lost 4 bases; unmatched junction nucleotides: 3. CDR3 nucleotide sequence: TGTGCCAGTAGGGGGACAGGGGGCATCTATGGCTACACCTTC. Protein sequence: CASRGTGGIYGYTF.